Below, one TCR beta chain is given with its context. The source of the sample is a study of blood T cell repertoires in COVID-19. Study-wide context: Material from acute and convalescent COVID-19 was sourced from the United States, Italy and Spain.

Data came from immunoSEQ multiplex PCR; TCRdb stores just in-frame clones and leaves some out. The sample has 90,000 to 110,000 clones, roughly 79% seen once. Trimming removed 2 bases at V and 1 base at J, with 2 bases between. The CDR3 loop spans 11 amino acids. The V gene's germline CDR1 is DFQATT and CDR2 SNEGSKA (reference sequence). The sample taken for sequencing was peripheral blood. The sequence derives from a man at least 80 years old with acute or convalescent COVID-19. V usage is TRBV20-1 and J usage is TRBJ1-1; D uncertain. CDR3 in amino acids: CSARQNTEAFF. The CDR3 DNA reads as TGCAGTGCTAGACAGAACACTGAAGCTTTCTTT.